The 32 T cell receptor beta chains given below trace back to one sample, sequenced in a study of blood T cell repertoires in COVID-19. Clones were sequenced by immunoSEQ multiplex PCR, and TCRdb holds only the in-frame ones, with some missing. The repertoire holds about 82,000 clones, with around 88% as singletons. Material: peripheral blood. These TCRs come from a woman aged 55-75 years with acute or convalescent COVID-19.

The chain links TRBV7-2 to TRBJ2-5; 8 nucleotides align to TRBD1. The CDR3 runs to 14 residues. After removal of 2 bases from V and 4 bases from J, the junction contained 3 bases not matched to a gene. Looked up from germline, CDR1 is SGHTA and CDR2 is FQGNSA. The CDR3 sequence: CASSLFGQGETQYF. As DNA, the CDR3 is TGTGCCAGCAGCTTATTCGGACAGGGAGAGACCCAGTACTTC.

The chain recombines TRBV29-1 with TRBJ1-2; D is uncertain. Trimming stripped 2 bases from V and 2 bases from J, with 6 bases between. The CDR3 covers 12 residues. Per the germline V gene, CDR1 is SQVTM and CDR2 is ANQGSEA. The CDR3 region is CSVETPNYGYTF. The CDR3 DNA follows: TGCAGCGTTGAAACTCCAAACTATGGCTACACCTTC.

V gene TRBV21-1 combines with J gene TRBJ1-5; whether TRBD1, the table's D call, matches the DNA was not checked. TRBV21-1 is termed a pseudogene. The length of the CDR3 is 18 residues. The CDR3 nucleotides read TGTGCCAGCACCGGACAGGGGTTGACGGGGTTCGACAATCAGCCCCAGCATTTT. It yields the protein CASTGQGLTGFDNQPQHF.

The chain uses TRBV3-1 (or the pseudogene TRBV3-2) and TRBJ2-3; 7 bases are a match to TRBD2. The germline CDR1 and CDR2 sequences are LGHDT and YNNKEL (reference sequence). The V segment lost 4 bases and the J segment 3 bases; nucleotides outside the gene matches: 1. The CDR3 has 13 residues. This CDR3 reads CASSPGGTDTQYF. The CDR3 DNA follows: TGTGCCAGCAGCCCGGGGGGAACAGATACGCAGTATTTT.

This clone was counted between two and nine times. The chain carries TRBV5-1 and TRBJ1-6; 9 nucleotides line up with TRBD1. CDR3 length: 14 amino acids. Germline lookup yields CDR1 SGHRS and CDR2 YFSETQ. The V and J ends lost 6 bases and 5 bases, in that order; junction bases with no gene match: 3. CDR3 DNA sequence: TGCGCCAGCACCCGGGACAGGGATAATTCACCCCTCCACTTT. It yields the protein CASTRDRDNSPLHF.

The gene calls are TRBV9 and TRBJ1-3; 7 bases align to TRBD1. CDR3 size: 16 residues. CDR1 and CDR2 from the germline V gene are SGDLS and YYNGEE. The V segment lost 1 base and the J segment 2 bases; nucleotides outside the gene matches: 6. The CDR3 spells CASSVTTGEAGNTIYF. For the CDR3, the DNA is TGTGCCAGCAGCGTAACCACAGGGGAGGCTGGAAACACCATATATTTT.

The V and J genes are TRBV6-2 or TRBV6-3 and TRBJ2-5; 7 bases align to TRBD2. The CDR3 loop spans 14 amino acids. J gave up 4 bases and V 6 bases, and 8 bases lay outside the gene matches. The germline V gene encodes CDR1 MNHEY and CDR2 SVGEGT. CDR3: CASSQYGTTETQYF. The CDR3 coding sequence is TGTGCCAGCAGCCAGTACGGGACTACAGAGACCCAGTACTTC.

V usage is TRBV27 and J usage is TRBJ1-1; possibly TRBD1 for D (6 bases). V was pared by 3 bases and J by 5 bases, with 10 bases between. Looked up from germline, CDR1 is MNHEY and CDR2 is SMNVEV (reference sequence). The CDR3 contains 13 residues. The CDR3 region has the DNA TGTGCCAGCAGTTTCAACAGGGTAACTGAAGCTTTCTTT. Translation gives CASSFNRVTEAFF.

In DNA form, the CDR3 reads TGCGCCAGCAGCTCAGGCCACTCATCCTATGGCTACACCTTC. Its protein is CASSSGHSSYGYTF. The chain links TRBV5-1 to TRBJ1-2; no reliable D call. Trimming left V 3 bases short and J 4 bases short, with 13 bases between. Germline V gene sequence: CDR1 SGHRS, CDR2 YFSETQ. The CDR3 is made up of 14 amino acids.

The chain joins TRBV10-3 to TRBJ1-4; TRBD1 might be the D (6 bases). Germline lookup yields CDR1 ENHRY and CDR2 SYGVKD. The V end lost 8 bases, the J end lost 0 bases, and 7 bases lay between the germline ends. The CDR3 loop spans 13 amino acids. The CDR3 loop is CAIGQSTNEKLFF. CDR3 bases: TGTGCCATCGGACAGTCAACTAATGAAAAACTGTTTTTT.

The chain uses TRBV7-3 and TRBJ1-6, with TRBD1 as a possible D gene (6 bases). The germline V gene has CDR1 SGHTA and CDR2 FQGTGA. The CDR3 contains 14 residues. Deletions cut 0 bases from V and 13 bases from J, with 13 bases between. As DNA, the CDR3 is TGTGCCAGCAGCTTAACGGCAGGGGTAGGGCCCCTCCACTTT. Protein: CASSLTAGVGPLHF.

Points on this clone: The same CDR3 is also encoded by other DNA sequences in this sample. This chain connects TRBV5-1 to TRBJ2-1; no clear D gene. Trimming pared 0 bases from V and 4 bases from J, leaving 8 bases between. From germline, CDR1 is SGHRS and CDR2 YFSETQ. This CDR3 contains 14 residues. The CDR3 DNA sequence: TGCGCCAGCAGCTTGGGGCAGGATTACAATGAGCAGTTCTTC. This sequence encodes CASSLGQDYNEQFF.

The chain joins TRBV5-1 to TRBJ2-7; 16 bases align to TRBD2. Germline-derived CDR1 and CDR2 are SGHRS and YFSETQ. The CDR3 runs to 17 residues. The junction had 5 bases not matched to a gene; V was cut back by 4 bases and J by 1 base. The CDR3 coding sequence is TGCGCCAGCAGCCAGGGACTAGCGGGAGGGGGATCCTACGAGCAGTACTTC. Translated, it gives CASSQGLAGGGSYEQYF.

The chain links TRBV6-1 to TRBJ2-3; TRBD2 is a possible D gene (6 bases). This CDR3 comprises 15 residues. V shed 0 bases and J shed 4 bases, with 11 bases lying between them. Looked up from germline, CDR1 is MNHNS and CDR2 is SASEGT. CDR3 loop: CASSEAPGTADTQYF. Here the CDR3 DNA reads TGTGCCAGCAGTGAAGCTCCCGGGACTGCAGATACGCAGTATTTT.

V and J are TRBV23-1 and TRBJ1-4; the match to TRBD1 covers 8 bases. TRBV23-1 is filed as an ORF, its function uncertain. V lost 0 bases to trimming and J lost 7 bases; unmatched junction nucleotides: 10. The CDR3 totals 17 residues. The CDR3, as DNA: TGCGCCAGCAGTCAATCGATCGCACAGGGGGTAAGTGAAAAACTGTTTTTT. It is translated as CASSQSIAQGVSEKLFF.

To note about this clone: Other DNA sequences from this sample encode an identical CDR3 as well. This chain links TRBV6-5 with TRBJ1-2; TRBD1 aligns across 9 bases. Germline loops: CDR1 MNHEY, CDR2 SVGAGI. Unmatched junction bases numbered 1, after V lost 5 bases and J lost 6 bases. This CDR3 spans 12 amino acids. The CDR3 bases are TGTGCCAGCAGTAGGACAGGGGATGGCTACACCTTC. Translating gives CASSRTGDGYTF.

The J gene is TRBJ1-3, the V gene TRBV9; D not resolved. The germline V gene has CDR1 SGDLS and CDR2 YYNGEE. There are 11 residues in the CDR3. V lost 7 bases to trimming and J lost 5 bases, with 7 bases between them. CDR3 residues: CASESRNTIYF. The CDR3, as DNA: TGTGCCAGCGAGTCCAGAAACACCATATATTTT.

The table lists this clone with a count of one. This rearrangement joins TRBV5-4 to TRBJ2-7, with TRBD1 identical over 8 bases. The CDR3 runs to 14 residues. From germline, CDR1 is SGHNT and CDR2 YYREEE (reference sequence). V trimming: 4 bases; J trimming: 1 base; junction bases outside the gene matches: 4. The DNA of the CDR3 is TGTGCCAGCAGCGCCAGGGGGCCTTCCTACGAGCAGTACTTC. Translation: CASSARGPSYEQYF.

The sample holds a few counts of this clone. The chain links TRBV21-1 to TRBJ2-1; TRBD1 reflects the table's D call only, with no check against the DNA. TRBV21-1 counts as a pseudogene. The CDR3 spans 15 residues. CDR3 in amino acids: CASSPRTGRYNEQFF. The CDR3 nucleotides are TGTGCCAGCAGCCCTCGGACAGGGCGTTACAATGAGCAGTTCTTC.

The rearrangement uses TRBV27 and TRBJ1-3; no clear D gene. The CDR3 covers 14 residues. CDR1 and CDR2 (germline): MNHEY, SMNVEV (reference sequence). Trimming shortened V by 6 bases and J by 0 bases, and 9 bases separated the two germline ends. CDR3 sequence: CASSAIPSGNTIYF. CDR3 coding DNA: TGTGCCAGCAGCGCGATACCCTCTGGAAACACCATATATTTT.

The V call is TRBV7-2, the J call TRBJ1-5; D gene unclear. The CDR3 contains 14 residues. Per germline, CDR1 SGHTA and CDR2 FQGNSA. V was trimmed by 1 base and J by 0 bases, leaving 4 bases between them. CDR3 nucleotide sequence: TGTGCCAGCAGCTTAGGGCATAGCAATCAGCCCCAGCATTTT. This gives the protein CASSLGHSNQPQHF.

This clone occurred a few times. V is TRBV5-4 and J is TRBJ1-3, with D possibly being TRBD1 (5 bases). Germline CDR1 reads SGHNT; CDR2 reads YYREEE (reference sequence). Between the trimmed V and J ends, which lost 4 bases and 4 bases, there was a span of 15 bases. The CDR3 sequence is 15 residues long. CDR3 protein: CASSGDSIGGNTIYF. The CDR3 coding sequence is TGTGCCAGCAGCGGTGACAGTATCGGCGGAAACACCATATATTTT.

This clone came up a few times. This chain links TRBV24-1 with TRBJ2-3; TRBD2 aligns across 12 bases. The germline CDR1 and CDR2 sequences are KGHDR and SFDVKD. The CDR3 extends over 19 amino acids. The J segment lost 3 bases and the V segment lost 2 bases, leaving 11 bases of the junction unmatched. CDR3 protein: CATSDSDPASGGATDTQYF. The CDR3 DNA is TGTGCCACCAGTGATTCCGACCCTGCTAGCGGGGGGGCTACAGATACGCAGTATTTT.

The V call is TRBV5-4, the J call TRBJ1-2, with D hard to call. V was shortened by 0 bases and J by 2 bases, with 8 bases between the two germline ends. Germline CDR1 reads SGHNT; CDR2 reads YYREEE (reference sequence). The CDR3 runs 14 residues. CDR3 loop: CASSLDRMNYGYTF. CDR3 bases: TGTGCCAGCAGCTTGGACAGAATGAACTATGGCTACACCTTC.

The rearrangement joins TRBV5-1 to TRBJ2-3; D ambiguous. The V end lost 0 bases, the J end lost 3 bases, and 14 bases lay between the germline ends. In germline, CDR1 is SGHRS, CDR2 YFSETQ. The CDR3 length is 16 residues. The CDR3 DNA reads TGCGCCAGCAGCTTGGCTGGCAGAGGAACGACAGATACGCAGTATTTT. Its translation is CASSLAGRGTTDTQYF.

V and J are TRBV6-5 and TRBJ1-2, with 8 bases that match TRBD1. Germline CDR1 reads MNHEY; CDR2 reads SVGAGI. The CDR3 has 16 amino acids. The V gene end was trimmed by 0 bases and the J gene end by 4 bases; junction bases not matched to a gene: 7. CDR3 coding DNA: TGTGCCAGCAGTTACTCCACCGGACAGGGAGGCTATGGCTACACCTTC. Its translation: CASSYSTGQGGYGYTF.

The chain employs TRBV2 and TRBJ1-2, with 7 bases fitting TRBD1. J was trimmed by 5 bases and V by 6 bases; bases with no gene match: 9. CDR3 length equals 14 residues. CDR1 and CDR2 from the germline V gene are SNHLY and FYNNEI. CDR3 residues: CASREPGQTYGYTF. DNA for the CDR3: TGTGCCAGCAGGGAGCCGGGACAGACTTATGGCTACACCTTC.

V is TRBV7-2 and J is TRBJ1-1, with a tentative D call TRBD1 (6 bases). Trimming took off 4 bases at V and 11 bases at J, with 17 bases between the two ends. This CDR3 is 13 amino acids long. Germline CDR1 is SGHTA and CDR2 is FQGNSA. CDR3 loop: CASSSSDRTLAFF. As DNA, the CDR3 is TGTGCCAGCAGCTCCTCAGACAGGACCCTCGCTTTCTTT.

As DNA, the CDR3 is TGTGCCAGTCAGGGAGGGTACACTGAAGCTTTCTTT. Amino acids: CASQGGYTEAFF. The rearrangement links TRBV19 to TRBJ1-1; the D gene is possibly TRBD1 (5 bases). Deletions cut 8 bases from V and 3 bases from J, with 10 bases between. Germline CDR1 reads LNHDA; CDR2 reads SQIVND (reference sequence). CDR3 length: 12 residues.

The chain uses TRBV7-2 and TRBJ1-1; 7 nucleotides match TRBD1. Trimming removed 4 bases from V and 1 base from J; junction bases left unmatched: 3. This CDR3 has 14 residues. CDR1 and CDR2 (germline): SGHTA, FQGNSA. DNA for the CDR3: TGTGCCAGCAGCTACGGGACAGCGAACACTGAAGCTTTCTTT. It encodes CASSYGTANTEAFF.

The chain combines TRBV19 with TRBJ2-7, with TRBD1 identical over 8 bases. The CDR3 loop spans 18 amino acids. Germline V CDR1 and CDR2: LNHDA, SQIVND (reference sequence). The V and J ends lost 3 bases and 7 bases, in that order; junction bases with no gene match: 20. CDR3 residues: CASSMAGQGLGASLEQYF. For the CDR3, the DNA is TGTGCCAGTAGTATGGCCGGACAGGGCCTGGGGGCTTCTCTGGAGCAGTACTTC.

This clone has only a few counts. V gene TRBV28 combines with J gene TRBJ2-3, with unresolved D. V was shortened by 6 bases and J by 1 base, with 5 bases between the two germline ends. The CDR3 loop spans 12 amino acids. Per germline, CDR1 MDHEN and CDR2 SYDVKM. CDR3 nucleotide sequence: TGTGCCAGCAGCCGGGGCACAGATACGCAGTATTTT. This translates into CASSRGTDTQYF.